This T cell receptor beta chain was recorded in a study of tumor and adjacent non-tumor tissue in lung cancer. Study-level background: Patients comprised roughly 12 adenocarcinoma, 2 squamous cell carcinoma and 1 small cell lung cancer.

Three rounds of nested PCR, following a modified ARM-PCR protocol, produced the TCRbeta library. TCRdb analysed the multiplex PCR reads with MiXCR anew, one entry per CDR3 protein. The data hold around 75,000 distinct CDR3 sequences, with around 70% observed a single time. This sample's RNA came from whole unsorted tissue. This non-tumor lung sample came from over 3 cm beyond the tumor edge. Newly diagnosed lung cancer patients had thoracic surgery in China, August–late 2014, without prior chemotherapy. Study-wide results and limits: Higher tumor TCR diversity was associated with shorter survival. Tumor repertoires had a smaller top 100 clone share than normal lung.

Germline loops: CDR1 MNHEY, CDR2 SVGAGI. This CDR3 has 14 amino acids. Turning to this clonotype: Its cognate antigen is unknown. A much larger clonotype is one base distant, so this may be a read error.

Specimen: distant non-tumor lung tissue. The chain employs TRBV6-5 and TRBJ1-2, with 8 bases aligning to TRBD1. This receptor was taken from a woman in her forties or fifties with non-small cell lung cancer. The chain's CDR3 is CASRHGTGNYSYTF. DNA of the CDR3: TGTGCCAGCAGACACGGGACAGGCAACTATAGCTACACCTTC.